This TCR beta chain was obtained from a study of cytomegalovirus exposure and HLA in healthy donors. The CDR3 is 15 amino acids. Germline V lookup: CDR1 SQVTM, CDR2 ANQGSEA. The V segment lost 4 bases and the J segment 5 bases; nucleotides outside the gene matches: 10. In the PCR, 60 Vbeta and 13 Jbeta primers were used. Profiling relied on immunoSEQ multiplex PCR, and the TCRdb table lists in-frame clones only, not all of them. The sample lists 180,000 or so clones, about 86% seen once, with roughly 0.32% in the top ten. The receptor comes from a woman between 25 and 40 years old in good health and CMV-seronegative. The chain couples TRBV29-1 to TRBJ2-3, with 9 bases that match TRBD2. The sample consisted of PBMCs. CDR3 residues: CSVGRRGGLGDTQYF. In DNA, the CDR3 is TGCAGCGTTGGTAGGCGGGGGGGCCTTGGAGATACGCAGTATTTT.